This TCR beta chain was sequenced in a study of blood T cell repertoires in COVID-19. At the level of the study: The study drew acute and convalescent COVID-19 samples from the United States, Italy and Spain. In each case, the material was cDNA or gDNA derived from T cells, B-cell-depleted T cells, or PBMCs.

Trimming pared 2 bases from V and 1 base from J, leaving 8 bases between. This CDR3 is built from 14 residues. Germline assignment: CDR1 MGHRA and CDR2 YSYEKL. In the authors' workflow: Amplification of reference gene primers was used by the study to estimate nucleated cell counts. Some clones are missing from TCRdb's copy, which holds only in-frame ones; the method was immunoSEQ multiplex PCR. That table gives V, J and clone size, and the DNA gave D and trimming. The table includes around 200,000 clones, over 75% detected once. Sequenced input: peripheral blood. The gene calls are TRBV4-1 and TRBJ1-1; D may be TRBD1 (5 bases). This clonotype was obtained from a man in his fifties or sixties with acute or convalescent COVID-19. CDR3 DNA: TGCGCCAGCAGCCAACAGGGCCCGAACACTGAAGCTTTCTTT. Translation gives CASSQQGPNTEAFF.